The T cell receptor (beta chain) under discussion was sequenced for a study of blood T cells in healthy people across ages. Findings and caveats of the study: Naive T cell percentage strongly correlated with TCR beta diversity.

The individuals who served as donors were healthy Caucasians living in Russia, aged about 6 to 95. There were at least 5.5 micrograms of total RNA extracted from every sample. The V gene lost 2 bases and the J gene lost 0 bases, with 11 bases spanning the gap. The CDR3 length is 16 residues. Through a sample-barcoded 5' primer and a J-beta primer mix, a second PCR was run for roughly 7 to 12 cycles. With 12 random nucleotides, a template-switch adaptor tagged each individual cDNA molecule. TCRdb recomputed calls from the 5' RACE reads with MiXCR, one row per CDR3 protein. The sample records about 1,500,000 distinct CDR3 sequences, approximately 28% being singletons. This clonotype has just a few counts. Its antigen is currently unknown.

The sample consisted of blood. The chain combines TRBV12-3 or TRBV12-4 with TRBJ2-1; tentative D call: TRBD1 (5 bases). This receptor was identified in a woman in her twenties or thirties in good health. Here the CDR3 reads CASSLIRVGSYNEQFF. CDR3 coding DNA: TGTGCCAGCAGTTTAATCAGGGTGGGCTCCTACAATGAGCAGTTCTTC.